The 24 T cell receptor beta chains in this list originate from one sample, sequenced in a study of cytomegalovirus exposure and HLA in healthy donors. This table comes from immunoSEQ multiplex PCR, and its TCRdb copy is limited to in-frame clones, with some not included. This sample has fewer than 250,000 clones, with approximately 87% found just once. What was sequenced was PBMCs. The origin of the receptors is a woman in her late teens or twenties in good health and CMV-seronegative.

The chain carries TRBV2 and TRBJ1-2; no reliable D call. This CDR3 has 13 amino acids. Germline values: CDR1 SNHLY, CDR2 FYNNEI. Trimming cost V 5 bases and J 4 bases, with 11 bases left between them. For the CDR3, the DNA is TGTGCCAGCAGTCCCGAGGGCCTCTATGGCTACACCTTC. It codes for CASSPEGLYGYTF.

CDR3 nucleotides: TGTGCCAGCAGTGGCTCGGACAGGGGGCGAGTGAACACTGAAGCTTTCTTT. Translation gives CASSGSDRGRVNTEAFF. The gene calls are TRBV6-1 and TRBJ1-1, with 11 nucleotides matching TRBD1. CDR1 and CDR2 (germline): MNHNS, SASEGT. This CDR3 has 17 residues. V shed 4 bases, J shed 0 bases, and the junction held 7 bases outside the gene matches.

The chain employs TRBV28 and TRBJ2-1; D tentatively fits TRBD1 or TRBD2 (5 bases each). Germline V gene lookup returns CDR1 MDHEN and CDR2 SYDVKM. This CDR3 comprises 15 residues. V lost 3 bases and J 14 bases, leaving 23 bases between the germline ends. CDR3 region: CASSLRGVSINPKFF. In DNA, the CDR3 is TGTGCCAGCAGTTTGAGGGGAGTCTCAATAAATCCTAAGTTCTTC.

This chain connects TRBV28 to TRBJ1-5, with D hard to call. Germline CDR1 is MDHEN and CDR2 is SYDVKM. The CDR3 is 14 residues long. The ends were cut back, 1 base at V and 9 bases at J, with 13 bases in the middle. The CDR3 reads CASSLYRGSRPQHF. As DNA, the CDR3 is TGTGCCAGCAGTTTATACCGGGGTTCGCGGCCCCAGCATTTT.

The chain employs TRBV29-1 and TRBJ1-4; tentative D call: TRBD1 (5 bases). The V gene lost 6 bases and the J gene lost 4 bases, with 21 bases spanning the gap. This CDR3 is 16 amino acids long. The germline V gene encodes CDR1 SQVTM and CDR2 ANQGSEA. The CDR3 here is CSVSGGSGGGNEKLFF. DNA of the CDR3: TGCAGCGTCTCGGGGGGATCAGGCGGTGGTAATGAAAAACTGTTTTTT. The complete variable domain, with remaining parts taken from reference TRBV29-1 and TRBJ1-4, reads SAVISQKPSRDICQRGTSLTIQCQVDSQVTMMFWYRQQPGQSLTLIATANQGSEATYESGFVIDKFPISRPNLTFSTLTVSNMSPEDSSIYLCSVSGGSGGGNEKLFFGSGTQLSVL.

This clone was counted a single time. The chain employs TRBV6-5 and TRBJ1-1, with TRBD1 matching over 8 bases. CDR1 and CDR2 from the germline V gene are MNHEY and SVGAGI. Trimming removed 5 bases from V and 10 bases from J; junction bases left unmatched: 6. The CDR3 extends over 12 amino acids. CDR3 coding DNA: TGTGCCAGCAGTCCCGGGGACAGGATAGCTTTCTTT. Protein product: CASSPGDRIAFF.

There are a few counts of this clone. This rearrangement joins TRBV7-7 to TRBJ2-2, with 9 bases matching TRBD1. Trimming at V came to 5 bases and at J to 4 bases, leaving 2 bases not matched to a gene. CDR3 length: 14 residues. Germline V CDR1 and CDR2: SSHAT, FNYEAQ (reference sequence). The CDR3 region is CASSRGQGTGELFF. The CDR3 nucleotides are TGTGCCAGCAGCCGGGGACAGGGCACCGGGGAGCTGTTTTTT. Full variable domain (rest looked up from reference TRBV7-7 and TRBJ2-2): GAGVSQSPRYKVTKRGQDVTLRCDPISSHATLYWYQQALGQGPEFLTYFNYEAQPDKSGLPSDRFSAERPEGSISTLTIQRTEQRDSAMYRCASSRGQGTGELFFGEGSRLTVL.

The gene calls are TRBV27 and TRBJ1-5; no definite D call. The CDR3 loop spans 15 amino acids. Germline V gives CDR1 MNHEY, CDR2 SMNVEV (reference sequence). The germline V and J ends were trimmed by 0 bases and 3 bases, with 9 bases remaining between them. In DNA form, the CDR3 reads TGTGCCAGCAGTTTATCGGGGAACTACAATCAGCCCCAGCATTTT. Its protein is CASSLSGNYNQPQHF.

This rearrangement joins TRBV9 to TRBJ2-3; TRBD1 matches at 10 bases. The CDR3 is 16 residues long. Germline CDR1 reads SGDLS; CDR2 reads YYNGEE. After removal of 2 bases from V and 4 bases from J, the junction contained 7 bases not matched to a gene. The CDR3 nucleotides are TGTGCCAGCAGCGTGACAGGGGGCGGGATACCAGATACGCAGTATTTT. It specifies CASSVTGGGIPDTQYF.

CDR3 residues: CSVEGQMGNIQYF. CDR3 DNA sequence: TGCAGCGTGGAGGGACAGATGGGGAACATTCAGTACTTC. This chain joins TRBV29-1 and TRBJ2-4; possibly TRBD1 for D (7 bases). The length of the CDR3 is 13 residues. The V gene lost 6 bases and the J gene lost 7 bases, with 16 bases spanning the gap. Germline assignment: CDR1 SQVTM and CDR2 ANQGSEA.

V is TRBV7-2 and J is TRBJ2-1, with TRBD2 matching 13 bases. Germline lookup yields CDR1 SGHTA and CDR2 FQGNSA. The V gene end was trimmed by 3 bases and the J gene end by 7 bases; junction bases not matched to a gene: 9. CDR3 size: 17 residues. The CDR3 DNA is TGTGCCAGCAGCTTGGGGGTACTAGCGGGAGGGAGGAATGAGCAGTTCTTC. Protein product: CASSLGVLAGGRNEQFF.

The chain uses TRBV2 and TRBJ2-1, with 8 bases that match TRBD2. CDR1 SNHLY and CDR2 FYNNEI come from the germline V gene. CDR3 length: 15 amino acids. Losses at the gene ends were 9 bases for V and 8 bases for J; bases not matched to a gene: 15. The CDR3 nucleotides read TGTGCCAGTTCTCAATTCACAGGGCGGGAGGATGAGCAGTTCTTC. This sequence encodes CASSQFTGREDEQFF.

This clone was counted a single time. A junction boundary mismatches the germline segment, possibly from a read error. The J gene is TRBJ2-7, the V gene TRBV7-8; D perhaps matches TRBD1 (6 bases). There are 13 residues in the CDR3. Germline-derived CDR1 and CDR2 are SGHVS and FQNEAQ. The CDR3 DNA sequence: TGTGCCAGCAGCCTAGCACAGGGTAACGAGCAGTACTTC. Amino acid sequence: CASSLAQGNEQYF.

CDR3 coding DNA: TGTGCCAGCAGTACACCTCAGTTGAGAGAAGATACGCAGTATTTT. Its protein product is CASSTPQLREDTQYF. The chain joins TRBV27 to TRBJ2-3, with unresolved D. The CDR3 loop spans 15 amino acids. V dropped 5 bases and J dropped 5 bases, with 17 bases sitting between them. CDR1 is MNHEY, CDR2 SMNVEV, per germline (reference sequence).

In its sample, this clone was seen a few times. Within the sample, other DNA sequences also encode this same CDR3. This chain connects TRBV6-5 to TRBJ1-5; D gene uncertain. Germline V gene sequence: CDR1 MNHEY, CDR2 SVGAGI. The CDR3 spans 13 residues. Trimming removed 2 bases from V and 1 base from J, with 3 bases in between. The DNA for the CDR3 is TGTGCCAGCAGTTACGGCAGCAATCAGCCCCAGCATTTT. Protein: CASSYGSNQPQHF.

V is TRBV5-1 and J is TRBJ1-1; D ambiguous. The V and J ends lost 0 bases and 6 bases respectively, with 15 bases between them. This CDR3 region has 15 residues. Germline lookup yields CDR1 SGHRS and CDR2 YFSETQ. The CDR3 is CASSLDTVNNPEAFF. The CDR3 nucleotides read TGCGCCAGCAGCTTGGACACGGTTAACAACCCTGAAGCTTTCTTT. Drawing the rest from reference TRBV5-1 and TRBJ1-1, the complete variable domain is KAGVTQTPRYLIKTRGQQVTLSCSPISGHRSVSWYQQTPGQGLQFLFEYFSETQRNKGNFPGRFSGRQFSNSRSEMNVSTLELGDSALYLCASSLDTVNNPEAFFGQGTRLTVV.

This clone was seen once. The chain uses TRBV29-1 and TRBJ1-1, with TRBD1 identical over 9 bases. CDR1 and CDR2 from the germline V gene are SQVTM and ANQGSEA. The CDR3 has 13 amino acids. Germline trimming cut 6 bases from V and 5 bases from J; bases unmatched to any gene: 7. The CDR3, as DNA: TGCAGCGTCGCCGGGACAGGGAAAACTGAAGCTTTCTTT. It codes for CSVAGTGKTEAFF.

This sequence joins TRBV15 and TRBJ2-2; D remains unclear. The CDR3 is 12 residues long. Germline V gene sequence: CDR1 LNHNV, CDR2 YYDKDF (reference sequence). Trimming removed 4 bases from V and 7 bases from J, with 7 bases in between. The CDR3 protein is CATSNESGELFF. DNA for the CDR3: TGTGCCACCAGCAACGAGAGCGGGGAGCTGTTTTTT.

The chain is built from TRBV30 and TRBJ1-4; possible D gene TRBD1, 5 bases. The length of the CDR3 is 13 residues. V lost 2 bases to trimming and J lost 13 bases, with 17 bases between them. CDR1 is GTSNPN and CDR2 is SVGIG in the germline V gene (reference sequence). CDR3: CAWSSGTPLSLFF. CDR3 bases: TGTGCCTGGAGTTCCGGGACTCCTCTTTCACTGTTTTTT.

The V and J genes are TRBV9 and TRBJ1-4, with D possibly being TRBD1 (5 bases). V shed 0 bases and J shed 0 bases, with 9 bases lying between them. This CDR3 region has 16 residues. Germline loops: CDR1 SGDLS, CDR2 YYNGEE. CDR3 in amino acids: CASSVEFRATNEKLFF. The DNA for the CDR3 is TGTGCCAGCAGCGTAGAGTTCAGGGCAACTAATGAAAAACTGTTTTTT. Based on the CDR3 plus reference TRBV9 and TRBJ1-4, the full variable domain is DSGVTQTPKHLITATGQRVTLRCSPRSGDLSVYWYQQSLDQGLQFLIQYYNGEERAKGNILERFSAQQFPDLHSELNLSSLELGDSALYFCASSVEFRATNEKLFFGSGTQLSVL.

This clone occurred once. This sequence joins TRBV10-1 and TRBJ2-1; D perhaps matches TRBD2 (6 bases). The V end lost 2 bases, the J end lost 10 bases, and 12 bases lay between the germline ends. This CDR3 comprises 13 residues. Germline V gene sequence: CDR1 WNHNN, CDR2 SYGVQD (reference sequence). The CDR3 coding sequence is TGCGCCAGCAGTGAGAATTTCAGCGGGGAGCAGTTCTTC. This encodes CASSENFSGEQFF.

The rearrangement joins TRBV30 to TRBJ2-1; 8 nucleotides align to TRBD2. Germline CDR1 is GTSNPN and CDR2 is SVGIG (reference sequence). V was clipped by 3 bases and J by 9 bases; unmatched bases: 13. This CDR3 is built from 15 residues. DNA of the CDR3: TGTGCCTGGAGGGATAGCGGGAAGGCAGTAACTGAGCAGTTCTTC. It translates to CAWRDSGKAVTEQFF.

The CDR3 DNA follows: TGTGCCAGCAGTATAGGGACCGCGAATGAAAAACTGTTTTTT. It is translated as CASSIGTANEKLFF. This rearrangement joins TRBV27 to TRBJ1-4; the D gene is possibly TRBD1 (5 bases). Germline CDR1 MNHEY, CDR2 SMNVEV (reference sequence). The V end was cut by 5 bases, the J end by 5 bases, with 12 bases between. The CDR3 spans 14 residues. The whole variable domain, filled in from reference TRBV27 and TRBJ1-4, reads EAQVTQNPRYLITVTGKKLTVTCSQNMNHEYMSWYRQDPGLGLRQIYYSMNVEVTDKGDVPEGYKVSRKEKRNFPLILESPSPNQTSLYFCASSIGTANEKLFFGSGTQLSVL.

V is TRBV30 and J is TRBJ1-6; D perhaps matches TRBD1 (6 bases). The CDR3 length is 15 residues. Germline V gene lookup returns CDR1 GTSNPN and CDR2 SVGIG (reference sequence). Trimming left V 0 bases short and J 9 bases short, with 15 bases between. Here the CDR3 DNA reads TGTGCCTGGAGTGTAACAGGCGGGACACCTTCACCCCTCCACTTT. It encodes CAWSVTGGTPSPLHF.